A few counts support the clone carrying this T cell receptor beta chain. Those enrolled, adults aged roughly 18 to 89 years, came from fewer than 25 US areas. Cohort placement rested on clinical history that participants reported themselves. This entry belongs to a study of blood T cell repertoires in COVID-19. CDR1 SGHVS and CDR2 FQNEAQ come from the germline V gene. After removal of 1 base from V and 6 bases from J, the junction contained 13 bases not matched to a gene. The CDR3 sequence is 17 residues long. Original analysis: Estimates of nucleated cell counts were drawn from the amplification of reference gene primers. The method was immunoSEQ multiplex PCR; TCRdb's version includes in-frame clones alone and lacks a portion of them. D and trimming come from the DNA, and the V and J calls and clone size come from that table. This table holds 350,000 to 550,000 clones, roughly 87% found once.

The sequencing sample was made of PBMCs or T cells enriched from blood (not recorded which). V usage is TRBV7-8 and J usage is TRBJ2-7, with 9 bases identical to TRBD1. The sequence was obtained from a young woman with acute COVID-19. The CDR3 reads CASSLVPARDREGEQYF. The DNA of the CDR3 is TGTGCCAGCAGCTTAGTTCCAGCCCGGGACAGGGAAGGCGAGCAGTACTTC. The full variable domain, its missing parts supplied by reference TRBV7-8 and TRBJ2-7, is GAGVSQSPRYKVAKRGQDVALRCDPISGHVSLFWYQQALGQGPEFLTYFQNEAQLDKSGLPSDRFFAERPEGSVSTLKIQRTQQEDSAVYLCASSLVPARDREGEQYFGPGTRLTVT.